Shown below are 28 T cell receptor beta chains from a single sample sequenced in a study of PD-L1 blockade in urothelial cancer. Produced via immunoSEQ multiplex PCR; TCRdb's table is partial and in-frame only. The data show 80,000 to 100,000 clones, 82% seen once. The input for sequencing was PBMCs, taken around atezolizumab (anti-PD-L1) treatment. The receptors stem from a man aged 70-80 years with urothelial cancer.

This CDR3 is CASSPHGQGTSGANVLTF. For the CDR3, the DNA is TGTGCCAGCAGCCCCCATGGACAGGGTACTTCTGGGGCCAACGTCCTGACTTTC. The chain recombines TRBV7-9 with TRBJ2-6; TRBD1 matches at 8 bases. V trimming: 5 bases; J trimming: 1 base; junction bases outside the gene matches: 10. The CDR3 contains 18 residues. The germline V gene encodes CDR1 SEHNR and CDR2 FQNEAQ (reference sequence).

The chain is built from TRBV5-1 and TRBJ1-1, with no clear D. Germline V lookup: CDR1 SGHRS, CDR2 YFSETQ. The CDR3 contains 11 residues. The V end lost 7 bases, the J end lost 7 bases, and 11 bases lay between the germline ends. The CDR3 DNA reads as TGCGCCAGCGGGGAGGGCGATGAAGCTTTCTTT. Amino acid sequence: CASGEGDEAFF.

CDR3 DNA: TGTGCCAGCAGTTCGCCTAGCGGGAGTGCTATCGAGCAGTACTTC. It specifies CASSSPSGSAIEQYF. The genes are TRBV6-5 and TRBJ2-7, with 10 bases lining up with TRBD2. CDR1 and CDR2 (germline): MNHEY, SVGAGI. CDR3 length: 15 residues. V was clipped by 4 bases and J by 6 bases; unmatched bases: 9.

This clone occurred once. The sample has other DNA sequences that encode this CDR3 too. The chain links TRBV5-4 to TRBJ1-2, with D maybe TRBD1 (6 bases). V shed 0 bases and J shed 6 bases, with 12 bases lying between them. CDR1 and CDR2 (germline): SGHNT, YYREEE (reference sequence). The CDR3 spans 14 residues. CDR3 residues: CASSLGQGQDGYTF. CDR3 DNA: TGTGCCAGCAGCTTGGGCCAGGGGCAAGATGGCTACACCTTC.

The V gene is TRBV11-3, the J gene TRBJ2-5, with 9 bases fitting TRBD2. Germline V CDR1 and CDR2: SGHNT, YENEEA. This CDR3 is built from 14 residues. The J segment lost 5 bases and the V segment lost 6 bases, leaving 7 bases of the junction unmatched. CDR3 nucleotides: TGTGCCAGCAGGGGGCGGGAGGGCCCCGAGACCCAGTACTTC. Translated: CASRGREGPETQYF.

This chain links TRBV30 with TRBJ2-7; 10 nucleotides line up with TRBD1. V lost 2 bases and J lost 5; bases outside the gene matches: 3. Germline loops: CDR1 GTSNPN, CDR2 SVGIG (reference sequence). This CDR3 has 13 amino acids. DNA for the CDR3: TGTGCCTGGAGTCTAGGACAGGGGGACGAGCAGTACTTC. Translating gives CAWSLGQGDEQYF.

The chain couples TRBV2 to TRBJ2-3, with TRBD2 as a possible D gene (6 bases). Germline V gene data show CDR1 as SNHLY and CDR2 as FYNNEI. The V end was cut by 4 bases, the J end by 2 bases, with 13 bases between. The CDR3 contains 15 residues. CDR3 in DNA: TGTGCCAGCAGTGGGTTAGGACTACTCACAGATACGCAGTATTTT. This encodes CASSGLGLLTDTQYF.

J is TRBJ2-1 and V is TRBV12-5, with TRBD1 matching 7 bases. Germline CDR1 LGHNT, CDR2 FRNRAP. The CDR3 covers 14 residues. The V segment lost 7 bases and the J segment 5 bases; nucleotides outside the gene matches: 8. The CDR3 nucleotides are TGTGCTAGTGCCACGGGACAGCCAGACAATGAGCAGTTCTTC. It codes for CASATGQPDNEQFF. Full variable domain (missing parts from reference TRBV12-5 and TRBJ2-1): DARVTQTPRHKVTEMGQEVTMRCQPILGHNTVFWYRQTMMQGLELLAYFRNRAPLDDSGMPKDRFSAEMPDATLATLKIQPSEPRDSAVYFCASATGQPDNEQFFGPGTRLTVL.

This clone is a singleton in its sample. The gene calls are TRBV4-1 and TRBJ1-4; 9 bases match TRBD1. After removal of 0 bases from V and 8 bases from J, the junction contained 7 bases not matched to a gene. Germline V gene sequence: CDR1 MGHRA, CDR2 YSYEKL. This CDR3 contains 16 residues. Here the CDR3 DNA reads TGCGCCAGCAGCCAAGATTCGGGACAGGGAGGAGAAAAACTGTTTTTT. Translation gives CASSQDSGQGGEKLFF.

A note on this clone: Other DNA sequences within the sample encode an identical CDR3. The chain is built from TRBV9 and TRBJ1-1, with 7 bases fitting TRBD1. This CDR3 contains 14 residues. The V and J ends lost 4 bases and 4 bases, in that order; junction bases with no gene match: 7. The V gene's germline CDR1 is SGDLS and CDR2 YYNGEE. CDR3 coding DNA: TGTGCCAGCAGCCCCAACAGGGGAGGCACTGAAGCTTTCTTT. Translating gives CASSPNRGGTEAFF.

The rearrangement joins TRBV6-1 to TRBJ2-3; 9 bases match TRBD2. Germline V gene data show CDR1 as MNHNS and CDR2 as SASEGT. The V and J ends lost 6 bases and 6 bases, in that order; junction bases with no gene match: 10. CDR3 length equals 15 residues. The CDR3 DNA reads TGTGCCAGCAGACTAAGCGGGAGGCCCTCCGATACGCAGTATTTT. Residues: CASRLSGRPSDTQYF.

The chain has TRBV4-2 and TRBJ2-7, with a tentative D call TRBD1 (6 bases). Germline CDR1 reads LGHNA; CDR2 reads YNFKEQ. Deletions cut 0 bases from V and 0 bases from J, with 9 bases between. The CDR3 consists of 15 residues. As DNA, the CDR3 is TGTGCCAGCAGCCAAGATCTAGGGGGCTCCTACGAGCAGTACTTC. Protein product: CASSQDLGGSYEQYF.

This clone was recorded many times. V is TRBV9 and J is TRBJ1-1; 7 bases agree with TRBD1. The germline V gene encodes CDR1 SGDLS and CDR2 YYNGEE. The CDR3 totals 15 residues. Losses at the gene ends were 4 bases for V and 0 bases for J; bases not matched to a gene: 6. The CDR3 loop is CASSPRTGLNTEAFF. CDR3 coding DNA: TGTGCCAGCAGCCCCCGGACAGGATTGAACACTGAAGCTTTCTTT. The full variable domain, its missing parts supplied by reference TRBV9 and TRBJ1-1, is DSGVTQTPKHLITATGQRVTLRCSPRSGDLSVYWYQQSLDQGLQFLIQYYNGEERAKGNILERFSAQQFPDLHSELNLSSLELGDSALYFCASSPRTGLNTEAFFGQGTRLTVV.

The chain links TRBV2 to TRBJ1-5; perhaps TRBD1 as D (6 bases). The CDR3 has 15 residues. The germline CDR1 and CDR2 sequences are SNHLY and FYNNEI. V was shortened by 2 bases and J by 4 bases, with 12 bases between the two germline ends. The CDR3 spells CASSEQGQGNQPQHF. The CDR3 DNA reads as TGTGCCAGCAGTGAACAGGGACAAGGAAATCAGCCCCAGCATTTT. Variable domain in full (rest from reference TRBV2 and TRBJ1-5): EPEVTQTPSHQVTQMGQEVILRCVPISNHLYFYWYRQILGQKVEFLVSFYNNEISEKSEIFDDQFSVERPDGSNFTLKIRSTKLEDSAMYFCASSEQGQGNQPQHFGDGTRLSIL.

The rearrangement joins TRBV10-3 to TRBJ1-5; unclear D gene. Germline assignment: CDR1 ENHRY and CDR2 SYGVKD. CDR3 length: 14 amino acids. Trimming removed 2 bases from V and 4 bases from J, with 9 bases in between. CDR3 sequence reads: CAISESTGNQPQHF. In nucleotides, the CDR3 is TGTGCCATCAGTGAGAGTACGGGGAATCAGCCCCAGCATTTT.

The chain combines TRBV2 with TRBJ2-3; TRBD2 matches 8 bases. V lost 7 bases to trimming and J lost 5 bases; unmatched junction nucleotides: 14. Germline V CDR1 and CDR2: SNHLY, FYNNEI. The CDR3 runs to 16 residues. The DNA for the CDR3 is TGTGCCAGCAACCGGCCGTCCAGCGGGAGTGGAGATACGCAGTATTTT. This sequence encodes CASNRPSSGSGDTQYF.

This chain joins TRBV19 and TRBJ1-4, with 12 bases lining up with TRBD1. The germline V gene has CDR1 LNHDA and CDR2 SQIVND (reference sequence). The V and J ends lost 6 bases and 7 bases, in that order; junction bases with no gene match: 12. The length of the CDR3 is 17 residues. CDR3 loop: CASSRGTGGAVIEKLFF. The CDR3, as DNA: TGTGCCAGTAGCAGAGGGACAGGGGGCGCGGTAATTGAAAAACTGTTTTTT.

The V gene is TRBV2, the J gene TRBJ1-1, with a weak D call TRBD1 (6 bases). From germline, CDR1 is SNHLY and CDR2 FYNNEI. Trimming took 6 bases from V and 6 from J, leaving 14 bases between them. CDR3 length equals 13 residues. The CDR3, as DNA: TGTGCCAGCAGGACAGGTCCCGCGGCTGAAGCTTTCTTT. Translating it yields CASRTGPAAEAFF.

The genes are TRBV19 and TRBJ1-2, with D perhaps matching TRBD1 (6 bases). Germline assignment: CDR1 LNHDA and CDR2 SQIVND (reference sequence). Trimming took off 5 bases at V and 6 bases at J, with 13 bases between the two ends. This CDR3 is 13 amino acids long. The CDR3 reads CASSERGGHGYTF. The CDR3 nucleotides are TGTGCCAGTAGTGAAAGGGGGGGCCATGGCTACACCTTC.

This CDR3 reads CASSVQGQVEANEQFF. In nucleotides, the CDR3 is TGTGCCAGCAGCGTCCAGGGGCAGGTCGAGGCCAATGAGCAGTTCTTC. The V call is TRBV9, the J call TRBJ2-1; TRBD1 is a possible D gene (6 bases). Trimming removed 2 bases from V and 6 bases from J, with 18 bases in between. CDR3 length: 16 residues. Germline CDR1 reads SGDLS; CDR2 reads YYNGEE.

This sequence joins TRBV21-1 and TRBJ1-2; the table calls TRBD1, which could not be checked here. TRBV21-1 is tagged as a pseudogene. The CDR3 sequence is 18 residues long. The CDR3 region is CASSKCRDRVVIGYGYTF. Here the CDR3 DNA reads TGTGCCAGCAGCAAATGTCGGGACAGGGTTGTTATCGGCTATGGCTACACCTTC.

In its sample, this clone was seen once. This chain connects TRBV6-1 to TRBJ1-2; the D is unclear. Germline assignment: CDR1 MNHNS and CDR2 SASEGT. The CDR3 length is 13 residues. The V and J ends lost 3 bases and 4 bases respectively, with 9 bases between them. CDR3 protein: CASSERAPYGYTF. In DNA form, the CDR3 reads TGTGCCAGCAGTGAGAGGGCACCCTATGGCTACACCTTC.

V and J are TRBV7-6 and TRBJ2-5; maybe TRBD2 (5 bases). The V gene's germline CDR1 is SGHVS and CDR2 FNYEAQ. The length of the CDR3 is 15 residues. The V end was cut by 8 bases, the J end by 5 bases, with 21 bases between. The CDR3 sequence: CASAGGWPPKETQYF. The CDR3 DNA sequence: TGTGCCAGCGCGGGTGGGTGGCCGCCGAAGGAGACCCAGTACTTC.

The chain has TRBV11-2 and TRBJ2-1, with 9 bases that match TRBD1. Trimming at V came to 4 bases and at J to 6 bases, leaving 7 bases not matched to a gene. Germline assignment: CDR1 SGHAT and CDR2 FQNNGV. The length of the CDR3 is 15 residues. The CDR3 nucleotides are TGTGCCAGCAGCTCCCACAGGGGGCGAGGCAATGAGCAGTTCTTC. It encodes CASSSHRGRGNEQFF.

The genes are TRBV5-1 and TRBJ2-7; a weak D match, TRBD1 (7 bases). Germline V gene lookup returns CDR1 SGHRS and CDR2 YFSETQ. Trimming shortened V by 0 bases and J by 7 bases, and 17 bases separated the two germline ends. The CDR3 contains 15 residues. For the CDR3, the DNA is TGCGCCAGCAGCTTGGCCCAGGAGGGGGCGAGAGAGCAGTACTTC. This translates into CASSLAQEGAREQYF.

This clone appeared once. The chain joins TRBV9 to TRBJ2-3; 11 bases are shared with TRBD2. V gave up 3 bases and J gave up 2 bases; unmatched junction bases: 2. The CDR3 has 15 residues. Germline assignment: CDR1 SGDLS and CDR2 YYNGEE. The CDR3: CASSGLAGHTDTQYF. The CDR3 nucleotides are TGTGCCAGCAGCGGACTAGCGGGACACACAGATACGCAGTATTTT.

The rearrangement uses TRBV5-5 and TRBJ2-1, with D possibly TRBD1 on 5 matching bases. Between the trimmed V and J ends, which lost 1 base and 5 bases, there was a span of 10 bases. This CDR3 has 14 amino acids. Per germline, CDR1 SGHKS and CDR2 YYEKEE (reference sequence). The CDR3 nucleotides read TGTGCCAGCAGCTTGTCAGGGATCCACAATGAGCAGTTCTTC. Residues: CASSLSGIHNEQFF.

This clone was found a few times. The chain employs TRBV4-1 and TRBJ2-1; 7 bases fit TRBD1. Germline V CDR1 and CDR2: MGHRA, YSYEKL. CDR3 size: 14 residues. The trim removed 3 bases at V and 5 bases at J, leaving 4 bases unmatched. The CDR3 DNA reads as TGCGCCAGCAGCCAGTCCGGGACAGACAATGAGCAGTTCTTC. It yields the protein CASSQSGTDNEQFF.